This T cell receptor beta chain was retrieved from a study of blood T cell repertoires in COVID-19. Study summary: Sources were T cells, B-cell-depleted T cells, or PBMCs; the material itself was cDNA or gDNA.

This clone appeared once. The germline V gene encodes CDR1 SNHLY and CDR2 FYNNEI. This CDR3 is 16 amino acids long. V gave up 6 bases and J gave up 6 bases; unmatched junction bases: 6. Profiling relied on immunoSEQ multiplex PCR, and the TCRdb table lists in-frame clones only, not all of them. The sample includes about 150,000 clones, around 86% of them seen just once. V gene TRBV2 combines with J gene TRBJ2-1; 15 bases line up with TRBD2. The sequence was obtained from a middle-aged man who had recovered from COVID-19. Sequenced input: peripheral blood. CDR3 region: CASRVGLAGGSNEQFF. CDR3 coding DNA: TGTGCCAGCAGGGTCGGACTAGCGGGGGGGTCCAATGAGCAGTTCTTC.